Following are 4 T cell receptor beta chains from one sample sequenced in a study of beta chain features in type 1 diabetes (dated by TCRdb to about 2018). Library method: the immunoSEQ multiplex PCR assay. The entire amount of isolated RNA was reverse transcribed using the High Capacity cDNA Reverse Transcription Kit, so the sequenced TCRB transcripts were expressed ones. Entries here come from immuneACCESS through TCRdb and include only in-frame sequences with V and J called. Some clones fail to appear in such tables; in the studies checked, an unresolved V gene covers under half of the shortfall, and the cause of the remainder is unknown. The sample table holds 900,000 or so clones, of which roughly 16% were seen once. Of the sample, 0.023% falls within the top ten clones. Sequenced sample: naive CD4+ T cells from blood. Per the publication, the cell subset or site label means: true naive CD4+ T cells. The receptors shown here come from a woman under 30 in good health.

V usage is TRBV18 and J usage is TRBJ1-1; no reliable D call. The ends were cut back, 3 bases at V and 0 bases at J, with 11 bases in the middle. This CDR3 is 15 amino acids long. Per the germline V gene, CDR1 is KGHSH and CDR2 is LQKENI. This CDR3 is CASSPPVGLNTEAFF. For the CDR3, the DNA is TGTGCCAGCTCACCCCCCGTGGGGTTGAACACTGAAGCTTTCTTT.

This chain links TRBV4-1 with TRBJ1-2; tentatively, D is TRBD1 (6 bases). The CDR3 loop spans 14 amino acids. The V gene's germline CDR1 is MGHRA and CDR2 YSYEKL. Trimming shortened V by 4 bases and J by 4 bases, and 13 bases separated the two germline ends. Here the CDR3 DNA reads TGCGCCAGCAGCCCGGAGGGGGTGCGCTATGGCTACACCTTC. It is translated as CASSPEGVRYGYTF.

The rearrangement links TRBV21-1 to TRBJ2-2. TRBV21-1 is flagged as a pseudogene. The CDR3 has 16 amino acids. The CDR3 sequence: CASTTDKGPNTGELFF. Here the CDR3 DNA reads TGTGCCAGCACTACAGACAAGGGTCCAAACACCGGGGAGCTGTTTTTT.

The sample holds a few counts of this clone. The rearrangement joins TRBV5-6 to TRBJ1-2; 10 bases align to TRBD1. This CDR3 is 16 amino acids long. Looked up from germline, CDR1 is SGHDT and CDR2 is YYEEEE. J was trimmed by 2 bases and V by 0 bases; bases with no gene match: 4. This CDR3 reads CASSLVPGQGNYGYTF. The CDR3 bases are TGTGCCAGCAGCTTGGTTCCGGGACAGGGGAACTATGGCTACACCTTC.